The rows below give T cell receptor beta chains drawn from one sample of a study of cytomegalovirus exposure and HLA in healthy donors. Only in-frame clones appear in the TCRdb table, and some are missing; sequencing was by immunoSEQ multiplex PCR. The sample lists some 140,000 clones, approximately 79% occurring once. The sequenced material came from PBMCs. The source is a middle-aged man in good health and CMV-seropositive. Both conserved end residues are part of each CDR3. The order of the fields is J gene, D gene, V gene, CDR3 length, clone size, CDR3 protein, CDR3 DNA. A D gene is named only where the DNA matches it firmly. Clone size appears in some rows only: once, few, many, or a class for an expanded clone.

j_call: TRBJ1-1; d_call: TRBD1; v_call: TRBV18; cdr3_length: 14; clone_size: .; cdr3_aa: CASSPWGQKYEAFF; cdr3_nt: TGTGCCAGCTCACCCTGGGGACAGAAATATGAAGCTTTCTTT
j_call: TRBJ1-3; d_call: .; v_call: TRBV5-1; cdr3_length: 13; clone_size: once; cdr3_aa: CASSLAGGHTIYF; cdr3_nt: TGCGCCAGCAGCTTGGCCGGGGGGCACACCATATACTTT
j_call: TRBJ1-1; d_call: .; v_call: TRBV9; cdr3_length: 14; clone_size: .; cdr3_aa: CASSPVVGNTEAFF; cdr3_nt: TGTGCCAGCAGCCCCGTGGTCGGGAACACTGAAGCTTTCTTT
j_call: TRBJ1-3; d_call: TRBD1; v_call: TRBV6-6; cdr3_length: 15; clone_size: few; cdr3_aa: CASRFTGGSGNTIYF; cdr3_nt: TGTGCCAGCAGGTTCACAGGGGGCTCTGGAAACACCATATATTTT
j_call: TRBJ2-7; d_call: TRBD1; v_call: TRBV7-3; cdr3_length: 14; clone_size: once; cdr3_aa: CASSLVQGAGEQYF; cdr3_nt: TGTGCCAGCAGCTTAGTACAGGGGGCCGGCGAGCAGTACTTC
j_call: TRBJ2-1; d_call: .; v_call: TRBV5-1; cdr3_length: 16; clone_size: .; cdr3_aa: CASSPPQGLRHNEQFF; cdr3_nt: TGCGCCAGCAGCCCCCCCCAGGGCCTGCGACACAATGAGCAGTTCTTC
j_call: TRBJ1-4; d_call: .; v_call: TRBV30; cdr3_length: 13; clone_size: .; cdr3_aa: CAWSGQYNEKLFF; cdr3_nt: TGTGCCTGGAGTGGCCAGTATAATGAAAAACTGTTTTTT
j_call: TRBJ2-1; d_call: .; v_call: TRBV28; cdr3_length: 15; clone_size: .; cdr3_aa: CASSLFGGMGDEQFF; cdr3_nt: TGTGCCAGCAGTTTATTTGGCGGGATGGGGGATGAGCAGTTCTTC
j_call: TRBJ1-1; d_call: .; v_call: TRBV5-1; cdr3_length: 16; clone_size: .; cdr3_aa: CASSLVGPWGDTEAFF; cdr3_nt: TGCGCCAGCAGCTTGGTGGGGCCTTGGGGCGACACTGAAGCTTTCTTT
j_call: TRBJ2-1; d_call: TRBD2; v_call: TRBV28; cdr3_length: 14; clone_size: .; cdr3_aa: CASSRTSGDNEQFF; cdr3_nt: TGTGCCAGCAGTCGGACTAGCGGTGACAATGAGCAGTTCTTC
j_call: TRBJ2-1; d_call: TRBD2; v_call: TRBV5-6; cdr3_length: 16; clone_size: .; cdr3_aa: CASSLGLAGYYNEQFF; cdr3_nt: TGTGCCAGCAGCTTGGGGCTAGCGGGTTACTACAATGAGCAGTTCTTC
j_call: TRBJ2-5; d_call: TRBD2; v_call: TRBV29-1; cdr3_length: 15; clone_size: .; cdr3_aa: CSVPLAGGLQETQYF; cdr3_nt: TGCAGCGTTCCACTAGCGGGAGGTTTACAAGAGACCCAGTACTTC
j_call: TRBJ2-3; d_call: .; v_call: TRBV6-4; cdr3_length: 15; clone_size: few; cdr3_aa: CASSEQGRATDTQYF; cdr3_nt: TGTGCCAGCAGTGAACAGGGCAGAGCCACAGATACGCAGTATTTT